Listed here are 32 T cell receptor beta chains from one sample, sequenced in a study of Graves' ophthalmopathy and Graves' hyperthyroidism. Amplification from RNA transcripts yielded the TCR beta CDR3 regions. The first round was an RT-PCR with HTBI primers, and the second round was a multiplex PCR. TCRdb itself ran the multiplex PCR reads through MiXCR, one entry per CDR3 protein. This sample has approximately 700,000 distinct CDR3 sequences, with under 50% found just once. Source material: peripheral blood. The source is an adult man with Graves' ophthalmopathy.

This chain links TRBV4-2 with TRBJ1-1; D gene uncertain. Germline values: CDR1 LGHNA, CDR2 YNFKEQ. This CDR3 is built from 18 residues. Trimming cost V 1 base and J 5 bases, with 23 bases left between them. DNA for the CDR3: TGTGCCAGCAGCCAAGTCACCGGTAGGAAGGGAGGAAAAACTGAAGCTTTCTTT. This gives the protein CASSQVTGRKGGKTEAFF.

As for this clonotype: One base away lies a much larger clone, so this may be a sequencing read error. The chain joins TRBV2 to TRBJ1-4; a possible D gene is TRBD1 (5 bases). CDR1 and CDR2 from the germline V gene are SNHLY and FYNNEI. The CDR3 loop spans 15 amino acids. CDR3 sequence (DNA): TGTGCCAGCAGTGCCCCTGGGGCAACTATTGAAAAACTGTTTTTT. Translated: CASSAPGATIEKLFF.

In regard to this clonotype: An end of the junction differs from the germline gene, which may be a read error. The genes are TRBV7-2 and TRBJ2-2; the D gene could be TRBD1 or TRBD2 (5 bases each). Germline V CDR1 and CDR2: SGHTA, FQGNSA. This CDR3 comprises 16 residues. The CDR3 loop is CASSQDTGWGTGELFF. The CDR3 DNA sequence: TGCGCCAGCAGCCAAGACACCGGTTGGGGGACCGGGGAGCTGTTTTTT.

This clonotype was recorded at least ten times. In DNA form, the CDR3 reads TGTGCCAGCAGCGTAGAGGGGACAGGGAGGTCACCCCTCCACTTT. Protein: CASSVEGTGRSPLHF. The rearrangement links TRBV9 to TRBJ1-6, with 9 nucleotides matching TRBD1. V lost 0 bases, J lost 10 bases, and 5 bases stayed unmatched. This CDR3 comprises 15 residues. Germline V gene data show CDR1 as SGDLS and CDR2 as YYNGEE.

A few counts support this clonotype. The V gene is TRBV7-8, the J gene TRBJ1-5; D remains ambiguous. V lost 7 bases and J lost 5, with 18 bases in between. Per germline, CDR1 SGHVS and CDR2 FQNEAQ. The CDR3 contains 15 residues. This CDR3 is CASTPTGAGDQPQHF. The CDR3 DNA follows: TGTGCCAGCACCCCAACGGGAGCCGGGGATCAGCCCCAGCATTTT.

Regarding this clonotype: Given the absence of the conserved phenylalanine or tryptophan at the CDR3 end, a read error is likely. V gene TRBV10-3 combines with J gene TRBJ1-3; D remains unclear. This CDR3 is 13 amino acids long. Germline lookup yields CDR1 ENHRY and CDR2 SYGVKD. In DNA, the CDR3 is TGTGCCAGCAGTCCTCTTGCTGGAAACACCATATATTCT. It yields the protein CASSPLAGNTIYS.

This clonotype showed up just once. The chain combines TRBV7-2 with TRBJ1-6; the D gene is possibly TRBD1 (5 bases). V lost 4 bases and J lost 8, with 15 bases in between. Germline V gene data show CDR1 as SGHTA and CDR2 as FQGNSA. This CDR3 contains 15 residues. CDR3 DNA: TGTGCCAGCAGCTCTGTGGGCCGGACATATTCACCCCTCCACTTT. Its protein is CASSSVGRTYSPLHF.

This clonotype was seen more than once but under ten times. V is TRBV7-2 and J is TRBJ1-2; a weak D match, TRBD1 (5 bases). Germline-derived CDR1 and CDR2 are SGHTA and FQGNSA. Between the trimmed V and J ends, which lost 8 bases and 1 base, there was a span of 14 bases. The CDR3 consists of 14 residues. The CDR3 spells CASSPRRGNYGYTF. The CDR3 nucleotides are TGTGCCAGCTCACCAAGGAGGGGTAACTATGGCTACACCTTC.

This clonotype was detected many times. This chain joins TRBV20-1 and TRBJ2-5; D is ambiguous. Trimming removed 4 bases at V and 1 base at J, with 7 bases between. The CDR3 runs 12 residues. Germline-derived CDR1 and CDR2 are DFQATT and SNEGSKA (reference sequence). The CDR3 spells CSAMTPQETQYF. CDR3 DNA: TGCAGTGCTATGACTCCCCAAGAGACCCAGTACTTC.

Concerning this clonotype: A junction boundary mismatches the germline segment, possibly from a read error. This sequence joins TRBV7-8 and TRBJ2-2, with D possibly called TRBD1 or TRBD2 (5 bases each). This CDR3 is built from 18 residues. CDR1 is SGHVS and CDR2 is FQNEAQ in the germline V gene. The CDR3 protein is CASNLAGASVANTGELFF. The CDR3 nucleotides read TGCGCCAGCAACTTGGCCGGGGCCAGTGTCGCGAACACCGGGGAGCTGTTTTTT.

This clonotype occurred many times. The chain uses TRBV15 and TRBJ2-7, with D tentatively TRBD1 or TRBD2 (5 bases each). The CDR3 spans 14 residues. Germline assignment: CDR1 LNHNV and CDR2 YYDKDF (reference sequence). V was pared by 8 bases and J by 3 bases, with 17 bases between. The CDR3, as DNA: TGTGCCACCGGACCACCGGGACGGCGCTACGAGCAGTACTTC. Translating it yields CATGPPGRRYEQYF.

The chain recombines TRBV7-2 with TRBJ2-3; 8 positions agree with TRBD2. V dropped 0 bases and J dropped 8; count of bases not matched to a gene: 10. The CDR3 loop spans 16 amino acids. CDR1 SGHTA and CDR2 FQGNSA come from the germline V gene. The DNA for the CDR3 is TGTGCCAGCAGCTTAGCGGCGGGGGGATTGGGAGGTACGCAGTATTTT. It translates to CASSLAAGGLGGTQYF. Looking up the rest from reference TRBV7-2 and TRBJ2-3 gives the full variable domain: GAGVSQSPSNKVTEKGKDVELRCDPISGHTALYWYRQSLGQGLEFLIYFQGNSAPDKSGLPSDRFSAERTGGSVSTLTIQRTQQEDSAVYLCASSLAAGGLGGTQYFGPGTRLTVL.

The DNA of the CDR3 is TGTGCCAGCAGCAAAGGACAGTACTTC. The encoded protein is CASSKGQYF. The chain links TRBV7-4 to TRBJ2-7; D unclear. The CDR3 length is 9 residues. The germline V gene has CDR1 SGHVT and CDR2 SQSDAQ. Trimming stripped 5 bases from V and 10 bases from J, with 6 bases between. Full variable domain (remainder filled in from reference TRBV7-4 and TRBJ2-7): GAGVSQSPRYKVAKRGRDVALRCDSISGHVTLYWYRQTLGQGSEVLTYSQSDAQRDKSGRPSGRFSAERPERSVSTLKIQRTEQGDSAVYLCASSKGQYFGPGTRLTVT.

This clonotype was found many times. The chain links TRBV10-3 to TRBJ1-5; D might be TRBD1 (6 bases). The V end lost 6 bases, the J end lost 5 bases, and 11 bases lay between the germline ends. CDR1 is ENHRY and CDR2 is SYGVKD in the germline V gene. This CDR3 has 13 residues. CDR3 amino acids: CAISAGAYQPQHF. The CDR3 nucleotides are TGTGCCATCAGCGCAGGGGCATATCAGCCCCAGCATTTT.

The V call is TRBV20-1, the J call TRBJ1-1; D gene unclear. The length of the CDR3 is 13 residues. Germline V gives CDR1 DFQATT, CDR2 SNEGSKA (reference sequence). With 6 bases removed from V and 4 bases from J, the gap between germline ends came to 15 bases. DNA for the CDR3: TGCAGTGCCAGCAGCACAAGGTTCACTGAAGCTTTCTTT. Protein sequence: CSASSTRFTEAFF.

This clonotype was seen ten or more times. V is TRBV24-1 and J is TRBJ1-5, with unresolved D. V was trimmed by 2 bases and J by 0 bases, leaving 1 base between them. The V gene's germline CDR1 is KGHDR and CDR2 SFDVKD. The CDR3 contains 13 residues. This CDR3 reads CATSDSSNQPQHF. DNA of the CDR3: TGTGCCACCAGTGATTCTAGCAATCAGCCCCAGCATTTT.

A note on this clonotype: A much larger clonotype is one base distant, so this may be a read error. V usage is TRBV19 and J usage is TRBJ2-6; 7 bases are shared with TRBD2. The V gene's germline CDR1 is LNHDA and CDR2 SQIVND (reference sequence). The CDR3 totals 16 residues. In nucleotides, the CDR3 is TGTGCCGGTAGTATAGTGGGAGGGGCTGGGGCCAACGTCCTGACTTTC. This translates into CAGSIVGGAGANVLTF.

About this clonotype: A read error may be the cause here, since a much bigger clone is one base away. The chain uses TRBV20-1 and TRBJ1-1; a weak D match, TRBD1 (5 bases). Germline V gene sequence: CDR1 DFQATT, CDR2 SNEGSKA (reference sequence). V was trimmed by 2 bases and J by 4 bases, leaving 17 bases between them. This CDR3 contains 15 residues. The CDR3 loop is CSARPPGGDGTEAFF. The CDR3 bases are TGCAGTGCTAGACCCCCGGGAGGGGACGGCACTGAAGCTTTCTTT.

This clonotype was counted between two and nine times. Relative to the germline gene, one junction end is altered; a read error may explain this. The chain recombines TRBV5-5 with TRBJ2-7, with 7 bases aligning to TRBD2. Germline V gene lookup returns CDR1 SGHKS and CDR2 YYEKEE (reference sequence). This CDR3 is 14 amino acids long. In DNA, the CDR3 is TGCGCCAGCAGCCGCGGCGGGGGTTCGGGCGAGCAGTACTTC. This encodes CASSRGGGSGEQYF. The whole variable domain, filled in from reference TRBV5-5 and TRBJ2-7, reads DAGVTQSPTHLIKTRGQQVTLRCSPISGHKSVSWYQQVLGQGPQFIFQYYEKEERGRGNFPDRFSARQFPNYSSELNVNALLLGDSALYLCASSRGGGSGEQYFGPGTRLTVT.

The chain carries TRBV5-1 and TRBJ2-5, with D perhaps given as TRBD1 or TRBD2 (5 bases each). Germline V gives CDR1 SGHRS, CDR2 YFSETQ. The CDR3 is made up of 15 amino acids. V lost 3 bases and J lost 2, with 14 bases in between. CDR3 amino acids: CASSSRGVRQETQYF. CDR3 bases: TGCGCCAGCAGCTCCCGAGGGGTCCGACAAGAGACCCAGTACTTC.

The chain links TRBV4-2 to TRBJ1-2, with D unclear. Trimming left V 0 bases short and J 2 bases short, with 7 bases between. Germline values: CDR1 LGHNA, CDR2 YNFKEQ. The CDR3 has 14 residues. CDR3: CASSQDWANYGYTF. The CDR3 nucleotides are TGTGCCAGCAGCCAAGATTGGGCAAACTATGGCTACACCTTC.

This clonotype has ten or more counts. The chain recombines TRBV20-1 with TRBJ1-1; weak D call: TRBD1 (5 bases). Germline V lookup: CDR1 DFQATT, CDR2 SNEGSKA (reference sequence). The CDR3 sequence is 14 residues long. V lost 6 bases to trimming and J lost 0 bases, with 14 bases between them. The CDR3 DNA is TGCAGTGCCCGGGCAGGGCAGCTGAACACTGAAGCTTTCTTT. This encodes CSARAGQLNTEAFF.

This chain uses TRBV19 with TRBJ2-7, with 13 nucleotides matching TRBD2. The junction had 8 bases not matched to a gene; V was cut back by 5 bases and J by 4 bases. Germline V lookup: CDR1 LNHDA, CDR2 SQIVND (reference sequence). CDR3 length equals 16 residues. The CDR3 region is CASSPELAGGPYEQYF. CDR3 nucleotides: TGTGCCAGTAGTCCCGAACTAGCGGGAGGGCCTTACGAGCAGTACTTC.

This clonotype was detected many times. V gene TRBV7-8 combines with J gene TRBJ1-1, with D uncertain. The V gene lost 4 bases and the J gene lost 3 bases, with 15 bases spanning the gap. Germline V CDR1 and CDR2: SGHVS, FQNEAQ. This CDR3 has 15 amino acids. The CDR3 DNA reads TGTGCCAGCAGCTCCCCCCAGGCTTTCCACACTGAAGCTTTCTTT. This sequence encodes CASSSPQAFHTEAFF.

This clonotype has a single count. The CDR3 nucleotides are TGCAGCGTTGGGTTCGTGGTAGGGGCAGTGCACAGATACTTC. Encoded protein: CSVGFVVGAVHRYF. The J gene is TRBJ2-5, the V gene TRBV29-1; perhaps TRBD1 as D (5 bases). The V end was cut by 4 bases, the J end by 14 bases, with 26 bases between. Germline CDR1 reads SQVTM; CDR2 reads ANQGSEA. This CDR3 comprises 14 residues.

In its sample, this clonotype was seen many times. The chain employs TRBV5-1 and TRBJ2-2; 12 bases align to TRBD2. V trimming: 5 bases; J trimming: 0 bases; junction bases outside the gene matches: 8. The CDR3 length is 18 residues. Per the germline V gene, CDR1 is SGHRS and CDR2 is YFSETQ. The CDR3 DNA sequence: TGCGCCAGCAGGTCCGGGACTAGCGGGTACGCGAACACCGGGGAGCTGTTTTTT. Protein: CASRSGTSGYANTGELFF.

This clonotype was seen more than once but under ten times. The chain links TRBV5-8 to TRBJ1-4; tentative D call: TRBD1 (6 bases). In germline, CDR1 is SGHTS, CDR2 YDEGEE. This CDR3 spans 15 amino acids. V lost 4 bases, J lost 8 bases, and 18 bases lay in between. As DNA, the CDR3 is TGTGCCAGCAGCCCGGAGGGGGGACTTCGGGAAAAACTGTTTTTT. It codes for CASSPEGGLREKLFF.

This clonotype turned up a few times. J is TRBJ2-7 and V is TRBV4-3; a possible D gene is TRBD2 (5 bases). The length of the CDR3 is 15 residues. V lost 4 bases and J 6 bases, leaving 19 bases between the germline ends. Germline V gives CDR1 LGHNA, CDR2 YSLEER. The DNA of the CDR3 is TGCGCCAGCAGCCCGCGGGTGTCACAAGAGGGCGAGCAGTACTTC. Amino acid sequence: CASSPRVSQEGEQYF.

This clonotype was detected many times. The chain recombines TRBV20-1 with TRBJ2-7, with 7 bases matching TRBD1. Trimming cost V 3 bases and J 1 base; bases outside gene matches: 12. In germline, CDR1 is DFQATT, CDR2 SNEGSKA (reference sequence). The CDR3 sequence is 16 residues long. The CDR3 region is CSARPKGGEPSYEQYF. DNA for the CDR3: TGCAGTGCTAGGCCAAAAGGGGGCGAACCTTCCTACGAGCAGTACTTC.

This clonotype was detected ten times or more. The chain employs TRBV7-9 and TRBJ2-6, with D maybe TRBD1 (7 bases). The CDR3 has 15 amino acids. CDR1 and CDR2 from the germline V gene are SEHNR and FQNEAQ (reference sequence). Trimming removed 5 bases from V and 4 bases from J, with 12 bases in between. The CDR3 reads CASSPGGQGANVLTF. As DNA, the CDR3 is TGTGCCAGCAGCCCCGGGGGACAGGGGGCCAACGTCCTGACTTTC. Using reference TRBV7-9 and TRBJ2-6 for the parts outside the CDR3, the full variable domain is DTGVSQNPRHKITKRGQNVTFRCDPISEHNRLYWYRQTLGQGPEFLTYFQNEAQLEKSRLLSDRFSAERPKGSFSTLEIQRTEQGDSAMYLCASSPGGQGANVLTFGAGSRLTVL.

This clonotype was seen repeatedly, ten times or more. CDR3 loop: CAISESNTGNYEQYF. CDR3 DNA: TGTGCCATCAGTGAGTCGAATACAGGGAACTACGAGCAGTACTTC. The chain employs TRBV10-3 and TRBJ2-7; a weak D match, TRBD1 (6 bases). Germline CDR1 and CDR2: ENHRY and SYGVKD. The CDR3 has 15 residues. The ends were cut back, 0 bases at V and 3 bases at J, with 12 bases in the middle.

In regard to this clonotype: Given a much more abundant clone one base away, this may be a read error. V is TRBV7-8 and J is TRBJ2-2; D is unclear. Germline V gives CDR1 SGHVS, CDR2 FQNEAQ. The CDR3 covers 13 residues. CDR3 sequence: CASSQENTGELFF. CDR3 coding DNA: TGCGCCAGCAGCCAAGAGAACACCGGGGAGCTGTTTTTT. The variable domain in full, with the rest retrieved from reference TRBV7-8 and TRBJ2-2, is GAGVSQSPRYKVAKRGQDVALRCDPISGHVSLFWYQQALGQGPEFLTYFQNEAQLDKSGLPSDRFFAERPEGSVSTLKIQRTQQEDSAVYLCASSQENTGELFFGEGSRLTVL.